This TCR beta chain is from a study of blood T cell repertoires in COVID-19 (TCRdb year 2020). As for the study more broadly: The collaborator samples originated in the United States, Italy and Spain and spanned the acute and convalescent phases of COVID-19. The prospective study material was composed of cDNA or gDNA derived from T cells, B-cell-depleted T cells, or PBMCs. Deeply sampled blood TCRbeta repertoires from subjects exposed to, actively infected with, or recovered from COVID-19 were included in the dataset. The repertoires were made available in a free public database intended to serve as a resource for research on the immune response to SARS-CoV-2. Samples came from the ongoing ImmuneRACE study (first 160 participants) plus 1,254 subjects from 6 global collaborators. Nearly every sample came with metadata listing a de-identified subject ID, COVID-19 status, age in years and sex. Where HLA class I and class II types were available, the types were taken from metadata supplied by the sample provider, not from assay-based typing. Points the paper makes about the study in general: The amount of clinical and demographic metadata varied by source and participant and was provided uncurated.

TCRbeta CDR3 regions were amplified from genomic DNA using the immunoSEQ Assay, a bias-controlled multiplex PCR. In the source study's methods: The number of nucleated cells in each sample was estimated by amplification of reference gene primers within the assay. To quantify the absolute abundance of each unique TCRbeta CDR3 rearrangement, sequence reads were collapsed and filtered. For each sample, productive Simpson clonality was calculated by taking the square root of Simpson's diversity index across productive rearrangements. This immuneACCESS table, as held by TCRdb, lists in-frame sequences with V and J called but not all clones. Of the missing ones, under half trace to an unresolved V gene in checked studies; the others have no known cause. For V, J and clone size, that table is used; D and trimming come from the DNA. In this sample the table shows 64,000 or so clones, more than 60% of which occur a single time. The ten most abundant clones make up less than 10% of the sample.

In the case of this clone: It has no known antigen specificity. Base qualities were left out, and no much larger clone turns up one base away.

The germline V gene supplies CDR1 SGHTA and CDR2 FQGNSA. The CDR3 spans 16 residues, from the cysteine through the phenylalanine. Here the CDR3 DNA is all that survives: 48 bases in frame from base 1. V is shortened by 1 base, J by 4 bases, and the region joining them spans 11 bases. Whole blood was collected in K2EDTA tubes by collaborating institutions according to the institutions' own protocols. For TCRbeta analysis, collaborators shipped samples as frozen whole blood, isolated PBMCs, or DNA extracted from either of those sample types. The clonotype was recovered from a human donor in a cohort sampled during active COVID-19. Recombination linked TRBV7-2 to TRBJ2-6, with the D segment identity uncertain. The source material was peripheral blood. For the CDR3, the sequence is CASSLVRVYGANVLTF. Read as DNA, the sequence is TGTGCCAGCAGCTTAGTTCGGGTGTACGGGGCCAACGTCCTGACTTTC.